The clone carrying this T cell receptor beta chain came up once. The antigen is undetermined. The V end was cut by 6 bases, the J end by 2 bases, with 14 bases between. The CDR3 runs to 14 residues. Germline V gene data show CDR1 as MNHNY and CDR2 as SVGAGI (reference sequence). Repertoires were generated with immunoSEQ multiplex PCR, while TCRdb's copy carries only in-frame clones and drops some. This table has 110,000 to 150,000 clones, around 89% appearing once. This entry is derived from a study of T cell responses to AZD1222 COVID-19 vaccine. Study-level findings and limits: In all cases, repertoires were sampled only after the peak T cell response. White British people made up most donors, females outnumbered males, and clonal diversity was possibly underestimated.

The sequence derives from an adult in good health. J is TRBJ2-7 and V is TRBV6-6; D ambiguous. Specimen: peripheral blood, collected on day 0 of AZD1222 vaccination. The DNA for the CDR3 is TGTGCCAGCAGCCAAATACCGGGCGCCTACGAGCAGTACTTC. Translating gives CASSQIPGAYEQYF.